The 5 T cell receptor beta chains below all came from one sample that was sequenced in a study of control samples from healthy donors and cancer patients. The repertoire was sequenced with immunoSEQ multiplex PCR; TCRdb's copy has only in-frame clones and lacks some. Of 350,000 to 450,000 clones listed, about 93% are singletons. Sequences were obtained from PBMCs. The receptors were sampled from a man aged 40-49 years with head and neck cancer.

The CDR3 bases are TGCGCCAGCAGCTTGGGCGGCAGGGAACAGCCCCAGCATTTT. This translates into CASSLGGREQPQHF. The chain is built from TRBV5-1 and TRBJ1-5; maybe TRBD1 (5 bases). Per the germline V gene, CDR1 is SGHRS and CDR2 is YFSETQ. V was pared by 0 bases and J by 7 bases, with 11 bases between. This CDR3 is 14 amino acids long.

The V gene is TRBV12-3 or TRBV12-4, the J gene TRBJ1-2; 8 bases line up with TRBD1. Unmatched junction bases numbered 2, after V lost 7 bases and J lost 4 bases. The CDR3 has 12 residues. The CDR3 spells CASIGQGYGYTF. For the CDR3, the DNA is TGTGCCAGCATCGGACAGGGCTATGGCTACACCTTC.

The chain is built from TRBV6-1 and TRBJ2-2, with TRBD2 as a possible D gene (6 bases). CDR1 is MNHNS and CDR2 is SASEGT in the germline V gene. This CDR3 spans 14 amino acids. Trimming removed 3 bases from V and 6 bases from J, with 11 bases in between. This CDR3 reads CASSEAWGAGELFF. The DNA of the CDR3 is TGTGCCAGCAGTGAGGCTTGGGGGGCCGGGGAGCTGTTTTTT.

The genes are TRBV6-5 and TRBJ1-1, with no clear D. This CDR3 comprises 14 residues. Per the germline V gene, CDR1 is MNHEY and CDR2 is SVGAGI. Trimming pared 2 bases from V and 10 bases from J, leaving 17 bases between. CDR3 DNA: TGTGCCAGCAGTTACCCTGGACGTCCCGGGTCAGCTTTCTTT. It translates to CASSYPGRPGSAFF.

This clone was observed a single time. The chain employs TRBV27 and TRBJ2-7; D uncertain. V lost 2 bases, J lost 1 base, and 15 bases lay in between. Per the germline V gene, CDR1 is MNHEY and CDR2 is SMNVEV (reference sequence). CDR3 length equals 16 residues. CDR3 sequence reads: CASSLLPDGLSYEQYF. CDR3 DNA sequence: TGTGCCAGCAGTTTACTCCCTGATGGCCTTTCCTACGAGCAGTACTTC.